This T cell receptor (beta chain) was documented in a study of T cell responses to AZD1222 COVID-19 vaccine. Study-wide background: The study pooled second doses at about 4 or about 12 weeks. Study results and caveats: At baseline, seropositivity was found in only six AZD1222 recipients. Compared with day 0, the breadth and depth of the Spike-specific TCR repertoire rose significantly after two doses of AZD1222.

Libraries were prepared by immunoSEQ multiplex PCR; TCRdb keeps only in-frame clonotypes and omits some of them. The data show approximately 100,000 clones, approximately 87% seen once. A remark on this clone: Its specificity is not known. A junction end diverges from the germline sequence, so it may reflect a read error.

From germline, CDR1 is MDHEN and CDR2 SYDVKM. The CDR3 runs 14 residues. The receptor comes from an adult in good health. This chain connects TRBV28 to TRBJ1-2, with TRBD1 identical over 8 bases. Sequenced material: peripheral blood, taken on day 0 of AZD1222 vaccination. CDR3 coding DNA: TGTGCCAGCAGTCCCTCCAGTTACAGGGGGGAATTCTCCTTC. Translated, it gives CASSPSSYRGEFSF.